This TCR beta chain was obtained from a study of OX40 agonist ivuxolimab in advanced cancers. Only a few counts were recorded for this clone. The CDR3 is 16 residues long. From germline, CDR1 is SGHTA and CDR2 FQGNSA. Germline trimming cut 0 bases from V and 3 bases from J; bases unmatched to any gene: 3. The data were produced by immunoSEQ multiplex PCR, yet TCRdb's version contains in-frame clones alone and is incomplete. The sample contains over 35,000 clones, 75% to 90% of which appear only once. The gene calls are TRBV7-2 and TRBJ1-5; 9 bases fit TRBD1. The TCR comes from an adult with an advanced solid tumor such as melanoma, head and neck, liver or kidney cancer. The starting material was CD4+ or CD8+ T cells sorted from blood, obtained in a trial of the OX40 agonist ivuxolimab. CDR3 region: CASSLAGTGINQPQHF. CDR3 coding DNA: TGTGCCAGCAGCTTAGCCGGGACAGGGATCAATCAGCCCCAGCATTTT. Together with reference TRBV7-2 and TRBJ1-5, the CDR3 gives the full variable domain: GAGVSQSPSNKVTEKGKDVELRCDPISGHTALYWYRQSLGQGLEFLIYFQGNSAPDKSGLPSDRFSAERTGGSVSTLTIQRTQQEDSAVYLCASSLAGTGINQPQHFGDGTRLSIL.